This record looks at one TCR beta chain sequence and its context. This sample also contains other DNA sequences that code for the same CDR3. This entry belongs to a study of blood T cell repertoires in COVID-19. The protocol was immunoSEQ multiplex PCR, while the TCRdb copy is restricted to in-frame clones and leaves out a portion. The data hold 270,000 or so clones, with less than 90% observed a single time. Germline lookup yields CDR1 SGHRS and CDR2 YFSETQ. V was clipped by 1 base and J by 0 bases, with 8 bases between them. This CDR3 has 16 amino acids. The sample was peripheral blood. This chain joins TRBV5-1 and TRBJ2-6, with D unresolved. This TCR came from a human donor in a cohort sampled during active COVID-19. The DNA for the CDR3 is TGCGCCAGCAGCTTGAGTCCAGGCTCTGGGGCCAACGTCCTGACTTTC. Amino acids: CASSLSPGSGANVLTF.